One sample yielded the 10 T cell receptor beta chains listed below, sequenced in a study of preoperative IRX-2 immunotherapy in early breast cancer. Profiled with immunoSEQ multiplex PCR; TCRdb holds only in-frame clones, not every one. This sample has around 88,000 clones; about nine tenths occur once, and the top ten carry about 2.1%. The treatment was: preoperative locoregional IRX-2 cytokine immunotherapy. The material was tumor tissue, obtained after IRX-2 immunotherapy. The receptors shown here come from a human donor with breast cancer.

Notes on this clone: A junction boundary mismatches the germline segment, possibly from a read error. X marks the residue encoded by a base that is unread or ambiguous. J is TRBJ1-5 and V is TRBV28; D is ambiguous. This CDR3 comprises 14 residues. Germline CDR1 is MDHEN and CDR2 is SYDVKM. DNA of the CDR3: TGTGCCAGYAGTTTTTCCAGAGCTAATCAGCCCCAGCATTTT. Residues: CAXSFSRANQPQHF. The complete CDR3 protein is CASSFSRANQPQHF.

The CDR3 coding sequence is TGTGCCAGTAGTATTGTACTAGCTCTCGAGCAGTACTTC. This codes for CASSIVLALEQYF. The chain combines TRBV19 with TRBJ2-7, with D maybe TRBD2 (6 bases). The V end was cut by 3 bases, the J end by 6 bases, with 12 bases between. CDR3 length equals 13 residues. Germline CDR1 reads LNHDA; CDR2 reads SQIVND (reference sequence). The variable domain in full, completed from reference TRBV19 and TRBJ2-7, reads DGGITQSPKYLFRKEGQNVTLSCEQNLNHDAMYWYRQDPGQGLRLIYYSQIVNDFQKGDIAEGYSVSREKKESFPLTVTSAQKNPTAFYLCASSIVLALEQYFGPGTRLTVT.

V is TRBV11-1 and J is TRBJ1-4, with D tentatively TRBD1 (5 bases). The CDR3 contains 17 residues. V lost 5 bases and J 2 bases, leaving 18 bases between the germline ends. Germline loops: CDR1 SGHAT, CDR2 FQDESV (reference sequence). The DNA for the CDR3 is TGTGCCAGCAGCCACCCTCCGGGGGGTCGGACTAATGAAAAACTGTTTTTT. Protein: CASSHPPGGRTNEKLFF.

Concerning this clone: One end of the junction does not line up with germline, which may come from a read error. This chain links TRBV6-8 with TRBJ1-2; tentatively, D is TRBD1 (5 bases). Germline CDR1 MNHGY, CDR2 SAAAGT. The CDR3 length is 14 residues. The DNA for the CDR3 is TGTGCCATCAGTCGGGACTTTAATGGGTATGGCTACACCTTC. Protein product: CAISRDFNGYGYTF.

The V call is TRBV6-4, the J call TRBJ1-5, with a tentative D call TRBD1 (5 bases). Germline lookup yields CDR1 MRHNA and CDR2 SNTAGT. The length of the CDR3 is 15 residues. The V and J ends lost 3 bases and 1 base respectively, with 10 bases between them. For the CDR3, the DNA is TGTGCCAGCAGTGAGGGGCAGGGAAGCAATCAGCCCCAGCATTTT. It yields the protein CASSEGQGSNQPQHF.

This sequence joins TRBV28 and TRBJ1-5; D may be TRBD1 (5 bases). Deletions cut 9 bases from V and 0 bases from J, with 9 bases between. Germline V gene data show CDR1 as MDHEN and CDR2 as SYDVKM. This CDR3 is built from 13 residues. This chain's CDR3 is CASWGVSNQPQHF. The CDR3, as DNA: TGTGCCAGTTGGGGGGTTAGCAATCAGCCCCAGCATTTT.

This chain uses TRBV5-1 with TRBJ1-2; 9 nucleotides match TRBD1. Germline values: CDR1 SGHRS, CDR2 YFSETQ. Trimming cost V 4 bases and J 4 bases; bases outside gene matches: 11. The CDR3 runs 16 residues. The DNA for the CDR3 is TGCGCCAGCAGCCCCTGGACAGGGGAGGCGGGCTATGGCTACACCTTC. Amino acid sequence: CASSPWTGEAGYGYTF.

This clone was found once. CDR3 in DNA: TGTGCCAGTAGTATAAGTTGGATGAGAGGAGCTGAAGCTTTCTTT. Translated, it gives CASSISWMRGAEAFF. The chain carries TRBV19 and TRBJ1-1; no firm D call. CDR3 length: 15 amino acids. The V gene's germline CDR1 is LNHDA and CDR2 SQIVND (reference sequence). V was trimmed by 2 bases and J by 6 bases, leaving 16 bases between them.

J is TRBJ1-1 and V is TRBV19; D gene unclear. V was shortened by 7 bases and J by 1 base, with 16 bases between the two germline ends. The CDR3 consists of 15 residues. Per germline, CDR1 LNHDA and CDR2 SQIVND (reference sequence). The CDR3 spells CASKTGSPRNTEAFF. CDR3 DNA sequence: TGTGCCAGTAAGACCGGGTCACCCAGGAACACTGAAGCTTTCTTT.

This chain uses TRBV30 with TRBJ1-1; D gene unclear. From germline, CDR1 is GTSNPN and CDR2 SVGIG (reference sequence). This CDR3 is 12 amino acids long. The V and J ends lost 8 bases and 1 base respectively, with 11 bases between them. CDR3 protein: CAHAQPNTEAFF. As DNA, the CDR3 is TGTGCCCACGCCCAGCCGAACACTGAAGCTTTCTTT.